This T cell receptor (beta chain) was identified during a study of blood T cell repertoires in COVID-19. Study-level background: The United States, Italy and Spain were the sources of the acute and convalescent COVID-19 samples. Sample material is recorded as cDNA or gDNA derived from T cells, B-cell-depleted T cells, or PBMCs.

The CDR3 length is 13 residues. The V gene's germline CDR1 is SGDLS and CDR2 YYNGEE. Trimming removed 4 bases at V and 5 bases at J, with 10 bases between. In the original analysis: Reference gene primer amplification gave nucleated cell count estimates. Clones were read by immunoSEQ multiplex PCR, and TCRdb kept only the in-frame ones, dropping some. V, J and clone size were drawn from that table, and D and trimming were deduced from the DNA. This sample carries about 360,000 clones, 75% to 90% of them seen once, and the ten largest clones take under 8.5%. Enrollment of patients from Seattle took place during active infection, with longitudinal follow-up.

The chain couples TRBV9 to TRBJ2-1; D uncertain. The clonotype comes from an older woman with COVID-19, enrolled during active disease. The sequenced sample was peripheral blood. CDR3 in amino acids: CASSPRFHNEQFF. The CDR3 DNA follows: TGTGCCAGCAGCCCCCGGTTCCACAATGAGCAGTTCTTC.